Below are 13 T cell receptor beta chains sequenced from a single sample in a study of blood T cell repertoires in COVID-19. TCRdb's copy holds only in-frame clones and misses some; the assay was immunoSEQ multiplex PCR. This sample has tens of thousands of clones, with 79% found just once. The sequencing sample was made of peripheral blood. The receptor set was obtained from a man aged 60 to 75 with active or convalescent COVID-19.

The CDR3 spells CASSAHLTLAGGGTDTQYF. CDR3 nucleotides: TGTGCCAGCAGCGCTCACTTAACCCTAGCGGGGGGAGGCACAGATACGCAGTATTTT. The gene calls are TRBV9 and TRBJ2-3; 11 nucleotides align to TRBD2. Germline CDR1 SGDLS, CDR2 YYNGEE. The CDR3 sequence is 19 residues long. J lost 1 base, V lost 3 bases, and 13 bases had no gene match.

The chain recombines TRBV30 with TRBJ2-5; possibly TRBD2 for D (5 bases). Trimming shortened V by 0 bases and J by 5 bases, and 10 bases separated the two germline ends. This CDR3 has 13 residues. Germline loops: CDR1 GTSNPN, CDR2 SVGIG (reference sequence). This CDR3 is CAWSVGERETQYF. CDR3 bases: TGTGCCTGGAGTGTGGGAGAGAGGGAGACCCAGTACTTC.

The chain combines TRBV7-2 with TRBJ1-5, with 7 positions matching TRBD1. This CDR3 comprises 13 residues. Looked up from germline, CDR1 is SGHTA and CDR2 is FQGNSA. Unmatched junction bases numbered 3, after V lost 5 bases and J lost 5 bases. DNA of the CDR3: TGTGCCAGCAGCGGGACAGTTGATCAGCCCCAGCATTTT. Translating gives CASSGTVDQPQHF.

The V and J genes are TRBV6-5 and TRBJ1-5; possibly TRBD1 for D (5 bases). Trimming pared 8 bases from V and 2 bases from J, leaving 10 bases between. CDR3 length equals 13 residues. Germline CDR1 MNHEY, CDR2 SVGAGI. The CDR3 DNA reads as TGTGCCAGCCACAGGAGTGGCAATCAGCCCCAGCATTTT. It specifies CASHRSGNQPQHF.

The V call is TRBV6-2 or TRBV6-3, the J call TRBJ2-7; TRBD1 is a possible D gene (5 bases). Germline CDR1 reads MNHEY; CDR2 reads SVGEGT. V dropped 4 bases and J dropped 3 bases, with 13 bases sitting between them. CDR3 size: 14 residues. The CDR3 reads CASSSPVGVYEQYF. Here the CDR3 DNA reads TGTGCCAGCAGTTCCCCGGTAGGGGTCTACGAGCAGTACTTC.

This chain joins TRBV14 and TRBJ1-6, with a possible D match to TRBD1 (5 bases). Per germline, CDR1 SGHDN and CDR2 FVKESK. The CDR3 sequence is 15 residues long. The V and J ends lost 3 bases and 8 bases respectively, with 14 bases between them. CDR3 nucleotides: TGTGCCAGCAGCCAGGGGCCCTACCTGCATTCACCCCTCCACTTT. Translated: CASSQGPYLHSPLHF.

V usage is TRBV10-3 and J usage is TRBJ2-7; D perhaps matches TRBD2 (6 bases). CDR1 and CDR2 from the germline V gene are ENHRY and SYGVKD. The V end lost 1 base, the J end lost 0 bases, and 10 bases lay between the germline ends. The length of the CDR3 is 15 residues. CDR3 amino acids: CAISEYAGSSYEQYF. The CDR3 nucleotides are TGTGCCATCAGTGAGTACGCGGGGAGCTCCTACGAGCAGTACTTC.

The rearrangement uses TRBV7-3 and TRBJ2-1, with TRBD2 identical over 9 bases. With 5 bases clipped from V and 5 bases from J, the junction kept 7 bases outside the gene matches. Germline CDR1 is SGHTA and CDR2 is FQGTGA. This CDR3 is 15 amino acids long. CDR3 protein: CASSRAGLANNEQFF. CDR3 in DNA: TGTGCCAGCAGCCGAGCGGGACTAGCCAACAATGAGCAGTTCTTC.

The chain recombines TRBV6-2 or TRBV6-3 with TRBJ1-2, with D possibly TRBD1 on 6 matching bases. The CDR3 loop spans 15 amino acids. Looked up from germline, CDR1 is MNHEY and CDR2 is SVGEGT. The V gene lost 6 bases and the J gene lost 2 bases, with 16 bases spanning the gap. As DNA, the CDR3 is TGTGCCAGCAGCCTTACAGGGAAAGGGAACTATGGCTACACCTTC. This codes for CASSLTGKGNYGYTF.

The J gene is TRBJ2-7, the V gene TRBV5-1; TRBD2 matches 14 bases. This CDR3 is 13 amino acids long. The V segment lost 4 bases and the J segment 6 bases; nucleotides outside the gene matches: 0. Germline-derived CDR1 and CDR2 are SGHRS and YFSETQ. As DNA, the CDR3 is TGCGCCAGCAGCGGGACTAGCGGGGGCGAGCAGTACTTC. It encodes CASSGTSGGEQYF.

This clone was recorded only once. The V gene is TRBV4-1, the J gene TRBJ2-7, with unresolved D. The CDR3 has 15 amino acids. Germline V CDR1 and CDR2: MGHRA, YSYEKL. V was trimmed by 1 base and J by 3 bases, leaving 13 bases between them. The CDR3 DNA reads TGCGCCAGCAGCCAAGTCGGTTCTCCGAACTACGAGCAGTACTTC. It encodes CASSQVGSPNYEQYF.

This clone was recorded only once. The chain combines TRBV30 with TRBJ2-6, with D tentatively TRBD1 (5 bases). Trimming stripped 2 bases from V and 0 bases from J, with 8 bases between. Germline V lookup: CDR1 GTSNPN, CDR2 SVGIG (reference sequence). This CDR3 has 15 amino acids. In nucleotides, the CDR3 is TGTGCCTGGAGTCAGGGCCTCTCTGGGGCCAACGTCCTGACTTTC. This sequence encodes CAWSQGLSGANVLTF.

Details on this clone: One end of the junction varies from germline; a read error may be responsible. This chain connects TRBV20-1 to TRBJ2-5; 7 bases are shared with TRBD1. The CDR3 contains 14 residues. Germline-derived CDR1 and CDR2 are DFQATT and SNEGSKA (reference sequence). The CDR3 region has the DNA TGCAGTGCTAGTTTGGGGACAGTCGGCAGGGTCCGGGACTTC. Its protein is CSASLGTVGRVRDF.